The 19 T cell receptor beta chains below were found in one sample sequenced in a study of OX40 agonist ivuxolimab in advanced cancers. Only in-frame clones appear in the TCRdb table, and some are missing; sequencing was by immunoSEQ multiplex PCR. Seen here are over 50,000 clones, about nine tenths observed once, and the top ten hold roughly 25%. Source: CD4+ or CD8+ T cells sorted from blood, taken in a trial of the OX40 agonist ivuxolimab. The receptors here all came from an adult with an advanced solid tumor such as melanoma, head and neck, liver or kidney cancer.

In this sample, this clone turned up a few times. The chain employs TRBV4-1 and TRBJ2-3, with a tentative D call TRBD2 (6 bases). The CDR3 is 14 amino acids. V lost 1 base and J 2 bases, leaving 7 bases between the germline ends. Germline lookup yields CDR1 MGHRA and CDR2 YSYEKL. Written as DNA, the CDR3 is TGCGCCAGCAGCCAAGCGGGAGACACAGATACGCAGTATTTT. Protein: CASSQAGDTDTQYF.

V usage is TRBV19 and J usage is TRBJ2-7; D remains unclear. CDR1 is LNHDA, CDR2 SQIVND, per germline (reference sequence). V lost 5 bases and J 2 bases, leaving 10 bases between the germline ends. CDR3 length: 13 amino acids. The DNA of the CDR3 is TGTGCCAGTAGTTGGGGAATGACCTACGAGCAGTACTTC. Translating gives CASSWGMTYEQYF.

The chain couples TRBV13 to TRBJ2-7; D perhaps matches TRBD1 (5 bases). V lost 5 bases to trimming and J lost 2 bases, with 7 bases between them. The germline CDR1 and CDR2 sequences are PRHDT and FYEKMQ (reference sequence). This CDR3 comprises 12 residues. The CDR3 here is CASSQTAYEQYF. The CDR3 DNA is TGTGCCAGCAGCCAGACAGCCTACGAGCAGTACTTC.

This chain connects TRBV29-1 to TRBJ2-1; no reliable D call. The CDR3 extends over 16 amino acids. Germline assignment: CDR1 SQVTM and CDR2 ANQGSEA. V was shortened by 2 bases and J by 0 bases, with 14 bases between the two germline ends. Here the CDR3 reads CSVETTTGSSYNEQFF. CDR3 nucleotides: TGCAGCGTTGAAACCACGACTGGAAGCTCCTACAATGAGCAGTTCTTC.

The chain joins TRBV19 to TRBJ2-7; 7 positions match TRBD2. Germline trimming cut 5 bases from V and 2 bases from J; bases unmatched to any gene: 9. The CDR3 contains 15 residues. Germline values: CDR1 LNHDA, CDR2 SQIVND (reference sequence). CDR3 DNA sequence: TGTGCCAGTAGTCCGGCTAGCGGTTTAACCTACGAGCAGTACTTC. Its translation: CASSPASGLTYEQYF.

The genes are TRBV19 and TRBJ1-5, with a possible D match to TRBD1 (5 bases). Germline V lookup: CDR1 LNHDA, CDR2 SQIVND (reference sequence). The CDR3 covers 15 residues. V dropped 6 bases and J dropped 3 bases, with 15 bases sitting between them. CDR3 DNA sequence: TGTGCCAGTAGGCTCGGGACGGCGGCCAATCAGCCCCAGCATTTT. This encodes CASRLGTAANQPQHF.

The chain has TRBV27 and TRBJ1-1; D might be TRBD1 (5 bases). The CDR3 sequence is 15 residues long. Germline CDR1 reads MNHEY; CDR2 reads SMNVEV (reference sequence). V lost 5 bases to trimming and J lost 0 bases, with 13 bases between them. CDR3 DNA sequence: TGTGCCAGCAGTGGCCTGGGGGTCCTGAACACTGAAGCTTTCTTT. Protein product: CASSGLGVLNTEAFF.

This chain joins TRBV4-1 and TRBJ2-1, with 7 nucleotides matching TRBD1. V trimming: 0 bases; J trimming: 4 bases; junction bases outside the gene matches: 9. The CDR3 extends over 17 amino acids. From germline, CDR1 is MGHRA and CDR2 YSYEKL. The CDR3 bases are TGCGCCAGCAGCCAAGATGGGCTTGGGACAGTATACAATGAGCAGTTCTTC. Translating it yields CASSQDGLGTVYNEQFF.

The chain is built from TRBV4-2 and TRBJ2-7; D gene unclear. The length of the CDR3 is 13 residues. V was pared by 0 bases and J by 5 bases, with 8 bases between. Germline V gene data show CDR1 as LGHNA and CDR2 as YNFKEQ. The CDR3 bases are TGTGCCAGCAGCCAAGAAAGCCGGCACGAGCAGTACTTC. It encodes CASSQESRHEQYF.

The chain links TRBV5-1 to TRBJ2-7; 9 bases are shared with TRBD1. The junction had 7 bases not matched to a gene; V was cut back by 7 bases and J by 2 bases. Germline loops: CDR1 SGHRS, CDR2 YFSETQ. The length of the CDR3 is 14 residues. Written as DNA, the CDR3 is TGCGCCAGCGAACCGGGACAGGGACCCTACGAGCAGTACTTC. It encodes CASEPGQGPYEQYF.

The V and J genes are TRBV28 and TRBJ2-7; TRBD2 matches at 7 bases. CDR1 MDHEN and CDR2 SYDVKM come from the germline V gene. The CDR3 sequence is 15 residues long. The ends lost 7 bases at V and 1 base at J; junction bases unmatched: 10. CDR3 in DNA: TGTGCCAGCACCGGCCTTTCTAGCGGATCCTACGAGCAGTACTTC. Translated, it gives CASTGLSSGSYEQYF.

This chain's CDR3 is CASSGQLAKFPNIQYF. CDR3 DNA: TGTGCCAGCAGCGGACAGCTAGCCAAATTCCCAAACATTCAGTACTTC. The chain recombines TRBV5-8 with TRBJ2-4, with D possibly matching TRBD1 (6 bases). The CDR3 sequence is 16 residues long. V was shortened by 4 bases and J by 6 bases, with 20 bases between the two germline ends. Germline CDR1 is SGHTS and CDR2 is YDEGEE.

CDR3 region: CASSPTGGETQYF. The CDR3 DNA sequence: TGTGCCAGCAGCCCCACGGGAGGAGAGACCCAGTACTTC. The gene calls are TRBV14 and TRBJ2-5; TRBD2 matches 7 bases. CDR1 and CDR2 (germline): SGHDN, FVKESK. There are 13 residues in the CDR3. V gave up 4 bases and J gave up 4 bases; unmatched junction bases: 3.

V gene TRBV5-1 combines with J gene TRBJ1-1, with D possibly TRBD1 on 5 matching bases. Germline V gene data show CDR1 as SGHRS and CDR2 as YFSETQ. This CDR3 is built from 12 residues. V lost 3 bases, J lost 4 bases, and 7 bases lay in between. The CDR3 reads CASSSGLTEAFF. The CDR3 DNA follows: TGCGCCAGCAGCTCAGGGCTCACTGAAGCTTTCTTT.

The chain is built from TRBV2 and TRBJ2-7; tentative D call: TRBD1 (5 bases). CDR3 length: 15 residues. Per the germline V gene, CDR1 is SNHLY and CDR2 is FYNNEI. Trimming left V 6 bases short and J 3 bases short, with 18 bases between. The DNA for the CDR3 is TGTGCCAGCAGAGAAAGACAGTTGGCGTACTACGAGCAGTACTTC. Its protein product is CASRERQLAYYEQYF. The entire variable domain, with the rest obtained from reference TRBV2 and TRBJ2-7, is as follows: EPEVTQTPSHQVTQMGQEVILRCVPISNHLYFYWYRQILGQKVEFLVSFYNNEISEKSEIFDDQFSVERPDGSNFTLKIRSTKLEDSAMYFCASRERQLAYYEQYFGPGTRLTVT.

The CDR3 DNA reads TGTGCCAGCAGTTTACTAGCGGGAGAAGAGACCCAGTACTTC. Translated, it gives CASSLLAGEETQYF. The V call is TRBV27, the J call TRBJ2-5; 10 bases agree with TRBD2. This CDR3 has 14 residues. V lost 2 bases, J lost 3 bases, and 0 bases stayed unmatched. Germline V lookup: CDR1 MNHEY, CDR2 SMNVEV (reference sequence).

The rearrangement links TRBV11-2 to TRBJ2-7; 10 positions agree with TRBD1. CDR1 SGHAT and CDR2 FQNNGV come from the germline V gene. This CDR3 has 14 amino acids. V trimming: 5 bases; J trimming: 5 bases; junction bases outside the gene matches: 6. The CDR3 region has the DNA TGTGCCAGCAGCCCGGGACAGGGGATTCACGAGCAGTACTTC. Protein product: CASSPGQGIHEQYF.

This clone has only one observation. The chain uses TRBV6-5 and TRBJ1-4; TRBD1 agrees at 9 bases. The germline gives CDR1 MNHEY, CDR2 SVGAGI. This CDR3 has 15 residues. V lost 2 bases and J lost 8; bases outside the gene matches: 6. Here the CDR3 reads CASSYTYRGLEKLFF. CDR3 sequence (DNA): TGTGCCAGCAGTTACACCTACAGGGGGCTAGAAAAACTGTTTTTT.

V is TRBV28 and J is TRBJ1-2; D might be TRBD1 (6 bases). The CDR3 loop spans 14 amino acids. V gave up 1 base and J gave up 5 bases, with 11 bases separating them. Germline values: CDR1 MDHEN, CDR2 SYDVKM. The CDR3 region is CASSLFGQTYGYTF. The CDR3 DNA follows: TGTGCCAGCAGTTTATTCGGACAGACTTATGGCTACACCTTC.